The source of this T cell receptor beta chain is a study of early T cells in non-severe SARS-CoV-2 infection (dated by TCRdb to about 2021). For context, the study as a whole: TCR sequencing used bulk RNA from unsorted whole blood, so alpha and beta chains could not be paired. Study-wide conclusions, independent of this receptor: VDJdb matching was skewed toward anti-spike CD8 responses and likely underestimated virus-specific expansions, missing private and CD4 specificities.

A case-control design nested within a healthcare worker cohort in London, UK, was used, with weekly nasopharyngeal swab PCR tests and blood sampling performed. Between 23 and 31 March 2020, the week of the UK lockdown, healthcare workers were enrolled and then followed up weekly for as long as 16 weeks. Libraries were made using 5' RACE. The data were produced on a NextSeq 500. To correct for sequencing error and PCR bias, the TCR library protocol tagged individual cDNA molecules with unique molecular identifiers. Both TCR alpha and beta chains were sequenced, and tight co-correlation was observed between alpha and beta sequence abundances in each sample. The paper's processing steps were these. Decombinator V4 was used to annotate TCR sequences for V gene, J gene and CDR3. Expanded TCRs were defined as changing significantly between any two time points under a Poisson model with p below 0.0001. Abundances of TCRs were expressed as counts per million after normalisation to the total number of TCRs sequenced in each sample. TRAV1-2 paired with TRAJ12, TRAJ20 or TRAJ33 defined MAIT TCRs, while TRAV10 paired with TRAJ18 defined iNKT TCRs. VDJdb, accessed 1 November 2021, was searched for CMV, EBV and SARS-CoV-2 annotated TCRs, with TCRs annotated for multiple antigens excluded. TCRdb's own reprocessing of the public reads used fastp at Q25 and MiXCR and kept productive beta chains. Here each entry gathers all rows of one CDR3 protein and keeps the most common genes and DNA. TCRdb's processing, not the authors', yielded these V and J calls. For this sample the table gives some 62,000 distinct CDR3 sequences, of which approximately 10% were detected only once. Less than 1.5% of the sample comes from the top ten.

The germline V gene provides CDR1 MNHNS and CDR2 SASEGT. V is pared back by 2 bases and J by 3 bases, with 11 bases lying between the germline termini. From the cysteine through the valine, the CDR3 covers 14 amino acids. Kept here is only the CDR3 DNA, which spans 42 bases and is read in frame from base 1. At least ten counts were recorded for this clonotype. The antigen it recognizes is unknown. Base qualities are missing; no much larger clone stands one base away. Sequencing was carried out using whole blood. The sequence is built from TRBV6-1 and TRBJ2-7; the D gene is perhaps TRBD2, on 5 matching bases. The TCR was taken from an adult who was a healthcare worker with PCR-confirmed SARS-CoV-2 infection or an uninfected control (not recorded which). The sequence in DNA is TGTGCCAGCAGTGAACGGGTCGGGGTCTACGAGCAGTACGTC. Translated, this is CASSERVGVYEQYV.